The rows below give T cell receptor beta chains drawn from one sample of a study of cytomegalovirus exposure and HLA in healthy donors. Data came from immunoSEQ multiplex PCR; TCRdb stores just in-frame clones and leaves some out. The sample contains approximately 65,000 clones, about two thirds of which appear only once. The sample was PBMCs. All receptors derive from a man aged 40-50 years in good health and CMV-seropositive. The CDR3 runs from the conserved cysteine through the conserved F or W. D genes are given only for firm matches. Size values are once, few and many counts, or a class for expanded clones, and some rows have none.

clone_size	j_call	v_call	d_call	cdr3_aa	cdr3_nt
.	TRBJ1-1	TRBV19	.	CASTQGRNTEAFF	TGTGCCAGTACGCAGGGGAGGAACACTGAAGCTTTCTTT
.	TRBJ2-2	TRBV9	TRBD2	CASSGGGTSGNTGELFF	TGTGCCAGCAGCGGGGGAGGGACCAGCGGGAACACCGGGGAGCTGTTTTTT
.	TRBJ1-6	TRBV5-6	.	CASGANSYNSPLHF	TGTGCCAGCGGGGCTAACTCCTATAATTCACCCCTCCACTTT
.	TRBJ2-7	TRBV7-9	TRBD1	CAGQGSAYEQYF	TGTGCCGGACAGGGCAGCGCCTACGAGCAGTACTTC
.	TRBJ2-7	TRBV7-2	.	CASSPPPEREQYF	TGTGCCAGCAGCCCACCCCCCGAGCGCGAGCAGTACTTC
.	TRBJ1-2	TRBV14	.	CASSQGVRLPGYTF	TGTGCCAGCAGCCAAGGGGTGAGGTTGCCCGGCTACACCTTC
.	TRBJ2-7	TRBV28	TRBD1	CASSSGQLYEQYF	TGTGCCAGCAGTTCGGGACAGCTCTACGAGCAGTACTTC
.	TRBJ2-1	TRBV5-8	.	CASLGKLGLETYNEQFF	TGTGCCAGCCTGGGAAAGCTAGGACTCGAAACCTACAATGAGCAGTTCTTC
.	TRBJ2-4	TRBV2	TRBD1	CASSEALFGDSGGENIQYF	TGTGCCAGCAGTGAAGCTCTTTTTGGGGACAGCGGTGGGGAAAACATTCAGTACTTC
once	TRBJ1-1	TRBV19	TRBD1	CASIDRGLPNTEAFF	TGTGCCAGCATCGACAGGGGATTACCGAACACTGAAGCTTTCTTT
few	TRBJ2-7	TRBV14	.	CASSVGDWDVEQYF	TGTGCCAGCAGCGTGGGGGACTGGGACGTCGAGCAGTACTTC
few	TRBJ2-7	TRBV5-1	.	CASSLAGGQRHEQYF	TGCGCCAGCAGCTTGGCCGGTGGACAAAGGCACGAGCAGTACTTC
.	TRBJ2-7	TRBV27	TRBD1	CASSLSLRGNSYEQYF	TGTGCCAGCAGTTTATCTCTCAGGGGGAACTCCTACGAGCAGTACTTC
few	TRBJ1-2	TRBV2	.	CASSEDPGAGYTF	TGTGCCAGCAGTGAGGATCCAGGGGCCGGCTACACCTTC
.	TRBJ2-7	TRBV27	.	CASSPRASATKEQYF	TGTGCCAGCAGTCCTCGGGCTAGCGCGACAAAGGAGCAGTACTTC
.	TRBJ2-5	TRBV7-9	TRBD2	CASSPRPGLAIQETQYF	TGTGCCAGCAGCCCCAGACCGGGACTAGCGATCCAAGAGACCCAGTACTTC
.	TRBJ1-4	TRBV19	TRBD1	CASSMPLAGQNEKLFF	TGTGCCAGTAGTATGCCCCTCGCGGGACAGAATGAAAAACTGTTTTTT
once	TRBJ2-1	TRBV18	.	CASSPLDEQFF	TGTGCCAGCTCACCACTCGATGAGCAGTTCTTC
.	TRBJ2-1	TRBV10-3	TRBD1	CAISGGGHEQFF	TGTGCCATCAGTGGAGGGGGCCATGAGCAGTTCTTC
.	TRBJ2-7	TRBV7-7	TRBD1	CASSLTGQAHEQYF	TGTGCTAGCAGCTTAACGGGACAGGCCCACGAGCAGTACTTC
.	TRBJ2-2	TRBV11-2	.	CASSLDGVRNTGELFF	TGTGCCAGCAGCCTGGACGGGGTCCGGAACACCGGGGAGCTGTTTTTT
.	TRBJ2-5	TRBV13	.	CASSLDVGAGLETQYF	TGTGCCAGCAGCTTAGACGTGGGGGCCGGGTTAGAGACCCAGTACTTC
.	TRBJ1-4	TRBV25-1	TRBD1	CASSDDRGNEKLFF	TGTGCCAGCAGTGACGACAGGGGTAATGAAAAACTGTTTTTT
once	TRBJ2-1	TRBV7-7	TRBD2	CASSPGLAGLDGEQFF	TGTGCTAGCAGCCCCGGACTAGCGGGGTTGGACGGTGAGCAGTTCTTC
.	TRBJ1-1	TRBV2	TRBD1	CASSGQGALNTEAFF	TGTGCCAGCAGTGGACAGGGGGCTTTGAACACTGAAGCTTTCTTT
.	TRBJ1-1	TRBV2	.	CASGRENTEAFF	TGTGCCAGCGGGCGGGAGAACACTGAAGCTTTCTTT
.	TRBJ2-1	TRBV7-9	.	CASSPTRPYNEQFF	TGTGCCAGCAGCCCGACTAGGCCCTACAATGAGCAGTTCTTC
once	TRBJ2-7	TRBV9	TRBD1	CASSPMGDRVEQYF	TGTGCCAGCAGCCCAATGGGGGACAGGGTCGAGCAGTACTTC
.	TRBJ1-2	TRBV2	.	CASSENRDYGYTF	TGTGCCAGCAGTGAAAACAGGGACTATGGCTACACCTTC
once	TRBJ2-7	TRBV2	TRBD1	CASSELRQGGDEQYF	TGTGCCAGCAGTGAGCTGCGACAGGGGGGTGACGAGCAGTACTTC
.	TRBJ2-5	TRBV9	.	CASSVSGKETQYF	TGTGCCAGCAGCGTATCGGGGAAAGAGACCCAGTACTTC
.	TRBJ2-2	TRBV11-2	.	CASSPQTNTGELFF	TGTGCCAGCAGCCCTCAGACGAACACCGGGGAGCTGTTTTTT
once	TRBJ2-7	TRBV6-5	TRBD2	CASSSPRASGLYEQYF	TGTGCCAGCAGTTCCCCCCGGGCTAGCGGGTTATACGAGCAGTACTTC
.	TRBJ1-2	TRBV6-1	TRBD1	CASRTGLDYGYTF	TGTGCCAGCAGGACAGGGTTAGACTATGGCTACACCTTC
.	TRBJ2-6	TRBV7-3	TRBD1	CASSLRRGSWTGQGSSGANVLTF	TGTGCCAGCAGCTTAAGACGGGGCTCGTGGACGGGACAGGGGTCCTCTGGGGCCAACGTCCTGACTTTC
.	TRBJ2-1	TRBV7-2	.	CASSLAGGGGRVEQFF	TGTGCCAGCAGCTTAGCAGGGGGCGGGGGGCGTGTTGAGCAGTTCTTC
.	TRBJ2-7	TRBV5-1	.	CASSLGSTTYEQYF	TGCGCCAGCAGCTTGGGGAGTACTACCTACGAGCAGTACTTC
.	TRBJ1-5	TRBV9	.	CASSVGGSQPQHF	TGTGCCAGCAGCGTAGGAGGGTCTCAGCCCCAGCATTTT
.	TRBJ2-3	TRBV7-2	.	CASSLVGIGLKADTQYF	TGTGCCAGCAGCTTAGTCGGGATAGGGCTGAAGGCGGATACGCAGTATTTT
.	TRBJ1-6	TRBV4-3	.	CASSPASGYNSPLHF	TGCGCCAGCAGCCCCGCATCGGGTTATAATTCACCCCTCCACTTT